This T cell receptor beta chain was recorded in a study of cytomegalovirus exposure and HLA in healthy donors. Notes on the study in general: Common viral pathogens seemed, in a later analysis, to connect with several of the most significant clusters. Rare TCR sequences predominated, though certain public TCRs were found in many donors.

The PCR was carried out with 60 Vbeta primers and 13 Jbeta primers. Assay: immunoSEQ multiplex PCR; the TCRdb copy retains only in-frame clones and omits some. Of about 130,000 clones in the sample, around 82% were seen once. With regard to this clone: No antigen is known for it.

The V gene's germline CDR1 is SGHKS and CDR2 YYEKEE (reference sequence). V gave up 4 bases and J gave up 2 bases, with 13 bases separating them. CDR3 length: 15 residues. The TCR comes from a man younger than 45 in good health and CMV-seropositive. The specimen sequenced was PBMCs. The chain carries TRBV5-5 and TRBJ2-1; D might be TRBD2 (5 bases). The DNA of the CDR3 is TGTGCCAGCAGCCCCCGAGGACTGACCTACAATGAGCAGTTCTTC. Its protein product is CASSPRGLTYNEQFF. Together with reference TRBV5-5 and TRBJ2-1, the CDR3 gives the full variable domain: DAGVTQSPTHLIKTRGQQVTLRCSPISGHKSVSWYQQVLGQGPQFIFQYYEKEERGRGNFPDRFSARQFPNYSSELNVNALLLGDSALYLCASSPRGLTYNEQFFGPGTRLTVL.